This TCR beta chain stems from a study of blood T cell repertoires in COVID-19. The V gene's germline CDR1 is WNHNN and CDR2 SYGVQD (reference sequence). This CDR3 region has 15 residues. V dropped 5 bases and J dropped 6 bases, with 20 bases sitting between them. Profiling relied on immunoSEQ multiplex PCR, and the TCRdb table lists in-frame clones only, not all of them. This sample has about 270,000 clones, with approximately 83% found just once. The TCR was taken from a human donor in a cohort sampled during active COVID-19. Sequencing input: peripheral blood. V gene TRBV10-1 combines with J gene TRBJ2-7, with a possible D match to TRBD2 (7 bases). The CDR3 nucleotides read TGCGCCAGCAGTTCCCCTCTTCGGGGGGCAGCCGAGCAGTACTTC. This translates into CASSSPLRGAAEQYF.